This TCR beta chain was captured in a study of OX40 agonist ivuxolimab in advanced cancers. Background on the study: As their treatment, patients were administered ivuxolimab, an agonistic anti-OX40 (CD134) antibody. Patients undergoing dose escalation presented with hepatocellular carcinoma, melanoma, renal cell or head and neck cancer.

Points from the study as a whole: By week 6 at 0.1 to 3.0 mg/kg, blood CD4+ and CD8+ T cells had expanded clonally.

Produced via immunoSEQ multiplex PCR; TCRdb's table is partial and in-frame only. The sample lists more than 30,000 clones, around 87% occurring once. This clone turned up a few times. Its antigen is unidentified. Germline CDR1 reads SGHRS; CDR2 reads YFSETQ. This CDR3 is built from 14 residues. The V segment lost 4 bases and the J segment 3 bases; nucleotides outside the gene matches: 4. With autoimmune disease history or systemic immunosuppression, patients were excluded. Sequences were derived from CD4+ or CD8+ T cells sorted from blood, sampled in a trial of the OX40 agonist ivuxolimab. This sequence joins TRBV5-1 and TRBJ2-7, with TRBD1 matching 10 bases. This receptor was taken from an adult with an advanced solid tumor such as melanoma, head and neck, liver or kidney cancer. CDR3 loop: CASSTGQGGYEQYF. In nucleotides, the CDR3 is TGCGCCAGCAGCACAGGACAGGGGGGCTACGAGCAGTACTTC.